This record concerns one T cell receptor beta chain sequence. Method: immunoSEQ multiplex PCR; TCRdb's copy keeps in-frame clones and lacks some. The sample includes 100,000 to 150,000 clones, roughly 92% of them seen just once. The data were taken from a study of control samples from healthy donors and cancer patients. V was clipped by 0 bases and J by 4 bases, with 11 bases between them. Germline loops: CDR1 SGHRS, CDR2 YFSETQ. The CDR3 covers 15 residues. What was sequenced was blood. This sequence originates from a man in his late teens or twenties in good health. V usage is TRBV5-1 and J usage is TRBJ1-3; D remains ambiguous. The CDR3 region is CASSLEGSGGNTIYF. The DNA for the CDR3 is TGCGCCAGCAGCTTGGAGGGCTCCGGGGGAAACACCATATATTTT. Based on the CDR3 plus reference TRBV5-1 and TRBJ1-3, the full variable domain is KAGVTQTPRYLIKTRGQQVTLSCSPISGHRSVSWYQQTPGQGLQFLFEYFSETQRNKGNFPGRFSGRQFSNSRSEMNVSTLELGDSALYLCASSLEGSGGNTIYFGEGSWLTVV.